This TCR beta chain was identified in a study of T-cell memory formation after mild COVID-19. Study-wide results and limits: Pre-infection memory held some responding clones, suggesting pre-existing cross-reactive T cells responded. Clones shrinking from day 15 to 85 showed even CD4/CD8 mixes; later expanders tilted CD4+.

TCRdb ran MiXCR on the 5' RACE reads and lists one entry per CDR3 protein. The sample records about 100,000 distinct CDR3 sequences, approximately 15% being singletons. The CDR3 loop spans 13 amino acids. The germline CDR1 and CDR2 sequences are ENHRY and SYGVKD. Trimming cost V 6 bases and J 3 bases, with 12 bases left between them. Worth noting for this clonotype: Its specificity is unknown.

The clonotype was recovered from a man aged 18 to 29 who had mild COVID-19 (a few samples of this study predate the infection). Cell type and time point are not known. The genes are TRBV10-3 and TRBJ2-7, with D possibly being TRBD1 or TRBD2 (5 bases each). Material: PBMCs or a T cell subset sorted from them (not recorded which). The CDR3 loop reads CAISEGRNYEQYF. The CDR3 bases are TGTGCCATCAGCGAGGGGCGAAACTACGAGCAGTACTTC.